Below, 15 T cell receptor beta chains from the same sample are listed, as sequenced in a study of blood T cell repertoires in COVID-19. Produced via immunoSEQ multiplex PCR; TCRdb's table is partial and in-frame only. The data show 99,000 or so clones, around 86% seen once. Sequencing was carried out using peripheral blood. The receptors stem from a man between 50 and 59 years old with acute or convalescent COVID-19.

The chain links TRBV27 to TRBJ2-1; possibly TRBD2 for D (5 bases). CDR1 and CDR2 from the germline V gene are MNHEY and SMNVEV (reference sequence). CDR3 length: 15 residues. The V and J ends lost 3 bases and 6 bases respectively, with 15 bases between them. The CDR3 nucleotides read TGTGCCAGCAGTTTTATACGCGGGTGGGGCAATGAGCAGTTCTTC. This codes for CASSFIRGWGNEQFF.

Here the CDR3 reads CASSLEATGSYEQYF. CDR3 DNA: TGCGCCAGCAGCTTGGAAGCGACAGGGTCCTACGAGCAGTACTTC. V and J are TRBV5-1 and TRBJ2-7, with TRBD1 identical over 7 bases. This CDR3 is built from 15 residues. Germline CDR1 and CDR2: SGHRS and YFSETQ. V trimming: 0 bases; J trimming: 1 base; junction bases outside the gene matches: 4.

The V call is TRBV4-1, the J call TRBJ2-5; 8 bases align to TRBD1. V shed 0 bases and J 5 bases; nucleotides not matched to a gene: 5. Germline-derived CDR1 and CDR2 are MGHRA and YSYEKL. The CDR3 runs to 15 residues. The CDR3: CASSQDGTGGETQYF. CDR3 bases: TGCGCCAGCAGCCAAGATGGAACAGGGGGGGAGACCCAGTACTTC.

V usage is TRBV29-1 and J usage is TRBJ2-1; a possible D gene is TRBD2 (7 bases). Germline V gene lookup returns CDR1 SQVTM and CDR2 ANQGSEA. V was trimmed by 3 bases and J by 2 bases, leaving 11 bases between them. CDR3 length: 14 residues. CDR3 nucleotide sequence: TGCAGCGTTGACGAGGGGGGGACCTACAATGAGCAGTTCTTC. It is translated as CSVDEGGTYNEQFF.

The chain links TRBV11-2 to TRBJ2-1; the match to TRBD2 covers 11 bases. Germline V CDR1 and CDR2: SGHAT, FQNNGV. The V gene end was trimmed by 5 bases and the J gene end by 5 bases; junction bases not matched to a gene: 8. This CDR3 contains 16 residues. In nucleotides, the CDR3 is TGTGCCAGCAGCCCAAATAGCGGGAGGGCCGACAATGAGCAGTTCTTC. It specifies CASSPNSGRADNEQFF.

The chain is built from TRBV11-2 and TRBJ2-7; TRBD2 matches at 8 bases. The CDR3 has 17 residues. Looked up from germline, CDR1 is SGHAT and CDR2 is FQNNGV. V lost 0 bases to trimming and J lost 2 bases; unmatched junction nucleotides: 9. The CDR3 DNA sequence: TGTGCCAGCAGCTTAGATGGTAGAACTAGCGGAGCCTACGAGCAGTACTTC. This gives the protein CASSLDGRTSGAYEQYF.

The chain uses TRBV21-1 and TRBJ2-7; the D call TRBD2 from the table was never checked on the DNA. TRBV21-1 is classified as a pseudogene. This CDR3 has 15 amino acids. The chain's CDR3 is CASHAEAGGTYEQYF. DNA for the CDR3: TGTGCCAGCCACGCGGAAGCGGGAGGGACCTACGAGCAGTACTTC.

This clone was counted a single time. J is TRBJ2-5 and V is TRBV2; maybe TRBD1 (6 bases). This CDR3 has 14 amino acids. Germline values: CDR1 SNHLY, CDR2 FYNNEI. The V and J ends lost 5 bases and 2 bases respectively, with 12 bases between them. This chain's CDR3 is CASSYSGQQETQYF. The CDR3 DNA reads TGTGCCAGCAGTTATTCCGGACAGCAAGAGACCCAGTACTTC.

The CDR3 bases are TGTGCCAGCAGGGGGACTAGCGGGAGCGCAGATACGCAGTATTTT. Amino acid sequence: CASRGTSGSADTQYF. V is TRBV7-9 and J is TRBJ2-3, with 14 bases that match TRBD2. The CDR3 runs to 15 residues. Trimming took 6 bases from V and 4 from J; bases not matched to a gene: 3. The germline gives CDR1 SEHNR, CDR2 FQNEAQ (reference sequence).

The chain combines TRBV28 with TRBJ2-3; 7 bases fit TRBD1. There are 18 residues in the CDR3. The germline V gene encodes CDR1 MDHEN and CDR2 SYDVKM. J lost 2 bases, V lost 3 bases, and 14 bases had no gene match. CDR3 DNA: TGTGCCAGCAGTTTTGACCGACAGGGTATCCGGACCACAGATACGCAGTATTTT. It specifies CASSFDRQGIRTTDTQYF.

The genes are TRBV10-1 and TRBJ2-2, with D perhaps TRBD2 (5 bases). Germline CDR1 and CDR2: WNHNN and SYGVQD (reference sequence). The ends were cut back, 4 bases at V and 0 bases at J, with 6 bases in the middle. The CDR3 sequence is 14 residues long. The CDR3 reads CASSGTSNTGELFF. In nucleotides, the CDR3 is TGCGCCAGCAGTGGGACTTCGAACACCGGGGAGCTGTTTTTT.

J is TRBJ2-3 and V is TRBV6-5, with D maybe TRBD1 (6 bases). The length of the CDR3 is 11 residues. The germline gives CDR1 MNHEY, CDR2 SVGAGI. Deletions cut 10 bases from V and 3 bases from J, with 8 bases between. This CDR3 reads CATGQTDTQYF. For the CDR3, the DNA is TGTGCCACAGGACAGACAGATACGCAGTATTTT.

This clone appeared a single time. The V gene is TRBV29-1, the J gene TRBJ1-3; TRBD1 is a possible D gene (5 bases). Trimming shortened V by 6 bases and J by 4 bases, and 13 bases separated the two germline ends. CDR1 and CDR2 from the germline V gene are SQVTM and ANQGSEA. This CDR3 is 13 amino acids long. CDR3 residues: CSVQSGGGNTIYF. CDR3 DNA sequence: TGCAGCGTCCAATCTGGGGGGGGAAACACCATATATTTT.

This clone was picked up one time. This sequence joins TRBV11-2 and TRBJ1-3; unclear D gene. Germline V gene data show CDR1 as SGHAT and CDR2 as FQNNGV. Trimming stripped 1 base from V and 3 bases from J, with 13 bases between. This CDR3 is 16 amino acids long. The DNA for the CDR3 is TGTGCCAGCAGCTTAGCAGGCAGGTCGGTTGGAAACACCATATATTTT. Translated: CASSLAGRSVGNTIYF.

This clone was counted a single time. The chain is built from TRBV15 and TRBJ1-4; TRBD1 matches 8 bases. CDR1 is LNHNV and CDR2 is YYDKDF in the germline V gene (reference sequence). The V segment lost 2 bases and the J segment 8 bases; nucleotides outside the gene matches: 10. CDR3 length equals 16 residues. The CDR3 region is CATSRHPDRGAEKLFF. The CDR3 region has the DNA TGTGCCACCAGCAGACACCCCGACAGGGGAGCCGAAAAACTGTTTTTT.